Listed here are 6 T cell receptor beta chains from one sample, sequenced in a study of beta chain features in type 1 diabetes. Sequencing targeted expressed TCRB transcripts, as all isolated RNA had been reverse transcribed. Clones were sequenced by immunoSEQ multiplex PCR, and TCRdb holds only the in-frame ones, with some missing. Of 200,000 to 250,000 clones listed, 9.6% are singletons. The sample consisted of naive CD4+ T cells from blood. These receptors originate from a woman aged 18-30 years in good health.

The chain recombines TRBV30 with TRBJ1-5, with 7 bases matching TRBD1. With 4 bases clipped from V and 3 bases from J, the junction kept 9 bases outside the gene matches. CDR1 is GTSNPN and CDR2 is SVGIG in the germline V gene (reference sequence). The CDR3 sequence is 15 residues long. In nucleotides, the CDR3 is TGTGCCTGGACCCCCAGGGGGAGGCTCAATCAGCCCCAGCATTTT. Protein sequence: CAWTPRGRLNQPQHF.

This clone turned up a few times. CDR3 sequence (DNA): TGCGCCAGCAGCTTGGACGCCCACGGGGCAGATACGCAGTATTTT. It translates to CASSLDAHGADTQYF. V gene TRBV5-1 combines with J gene TRBJ2-3; D is possibly TRBD2 (5 bases). This CDR3 is built from 15 residues. Germline CDR1 and CDR2: SGHRS and YFSETQ. V gave up 0 bases and J gave up 4 bases, with 12 bases separating them.

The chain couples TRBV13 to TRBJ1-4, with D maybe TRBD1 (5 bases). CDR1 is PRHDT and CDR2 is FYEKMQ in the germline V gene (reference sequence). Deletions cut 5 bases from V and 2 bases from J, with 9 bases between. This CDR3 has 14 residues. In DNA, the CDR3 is TGTGCCAGCAGCCCCAAGGGGACTAATGAAAAACTGTTTTTT. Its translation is CASSPKGTNEKLFF.

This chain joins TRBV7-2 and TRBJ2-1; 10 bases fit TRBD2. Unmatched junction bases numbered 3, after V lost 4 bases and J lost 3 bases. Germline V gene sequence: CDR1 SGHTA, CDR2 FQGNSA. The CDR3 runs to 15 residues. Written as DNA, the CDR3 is TGTGCCAGCAGCTCCTTAGCGGGGGGCTACAATGAGCAGTTCTTC. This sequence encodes CASSSLAGGYNEQFF.

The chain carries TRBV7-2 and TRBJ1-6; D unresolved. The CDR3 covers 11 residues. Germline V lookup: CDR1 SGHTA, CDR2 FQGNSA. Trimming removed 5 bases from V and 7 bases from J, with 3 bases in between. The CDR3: CASSRNSPLHF. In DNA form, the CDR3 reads TGTGCCAGCAGCCGGAATTCACCCCTCCACTTT.

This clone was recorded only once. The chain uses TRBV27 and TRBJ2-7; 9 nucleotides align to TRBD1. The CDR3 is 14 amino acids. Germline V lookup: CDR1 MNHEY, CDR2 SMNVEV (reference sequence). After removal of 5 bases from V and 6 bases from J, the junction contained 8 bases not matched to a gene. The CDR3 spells CASSPGQGTGEQYF. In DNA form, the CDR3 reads TGTGCCAGCAGTCCGGGACAGGGAACGGGCGAGCAGTACTTC.